This T cell receptor beta chain was captured by sequencing in a study of T cell responses to AZD1222 COVID-19 vaccine. Regarding the study as a whole: Spike-specific TCR breadth and depth both grew after two AZD1222 doses. Unmutated variant regions are reportedly the target of nearly half of TCRs that are spike-specific. Repertoire sampling happened only post peak T cell response.

Clones were read by immunoSEQ multiplex PCR, and TCRdb kept only the in-frame ones, dropping some. The top ten clones hold around 10% of a sample with 130,000 or so clones, approximately 90% of them seen once. CDR1 and CDR2 from the germline V gene are DFQATT and SNEGSKA (reference sequence). Trimming took 3 bases from V and 3 from J; bases not matched to a gene: 1. The CDR3 has 12 amino acids. To note about this clone: Its antigen is unidentified.

This clonotype was sampled from an adult in good health. Material: peripheral blood, obtained on day 0 of MenACWY control vaccination. The chain couples TRBV20-1 to TRBJ2-7; 8 bases align to TRBD1. CDR3 DNA sequence: TGCAGTGCTAGTGACAGGGGCTACGAGCAGTACTTC. Its translation: CSASDRGYEQYF.